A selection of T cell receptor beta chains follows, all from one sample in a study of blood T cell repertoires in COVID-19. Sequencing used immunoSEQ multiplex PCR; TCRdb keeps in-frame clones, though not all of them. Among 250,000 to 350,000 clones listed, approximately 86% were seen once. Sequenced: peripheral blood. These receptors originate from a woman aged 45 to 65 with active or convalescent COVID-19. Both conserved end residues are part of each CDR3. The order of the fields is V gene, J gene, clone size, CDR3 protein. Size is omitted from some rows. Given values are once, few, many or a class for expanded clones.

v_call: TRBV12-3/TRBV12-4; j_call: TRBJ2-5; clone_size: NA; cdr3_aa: CASSLFSGETQYF
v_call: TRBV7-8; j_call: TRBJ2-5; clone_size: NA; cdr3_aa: CASSLDAGETQYF
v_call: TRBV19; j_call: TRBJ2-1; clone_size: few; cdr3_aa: CASSISRSGRGNEQFF
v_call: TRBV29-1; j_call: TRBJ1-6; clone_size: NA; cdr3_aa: CSVGQGTNSPLHF
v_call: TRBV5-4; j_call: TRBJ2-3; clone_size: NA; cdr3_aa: CASSLLIGLAGPKGTDTQYF
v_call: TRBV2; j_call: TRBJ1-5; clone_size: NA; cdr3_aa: CASSEILGVGNQPQHF
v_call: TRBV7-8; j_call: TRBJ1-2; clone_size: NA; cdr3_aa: CASSPTDQGYTF
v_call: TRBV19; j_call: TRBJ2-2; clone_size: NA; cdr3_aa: CATRVVGTGELFF
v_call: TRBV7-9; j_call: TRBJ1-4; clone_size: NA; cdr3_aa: CASSFGSQEKLFF
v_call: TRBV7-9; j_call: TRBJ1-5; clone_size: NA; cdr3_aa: CASSLDSRSANQPQHF
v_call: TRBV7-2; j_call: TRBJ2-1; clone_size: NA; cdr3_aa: CASSSIGLAGREQFF
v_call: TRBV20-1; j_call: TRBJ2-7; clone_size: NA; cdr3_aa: CSASGGGTSGSASPYEQYF
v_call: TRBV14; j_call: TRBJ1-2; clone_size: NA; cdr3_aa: CASSEGGIHGYTF
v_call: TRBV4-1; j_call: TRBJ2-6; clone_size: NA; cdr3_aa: CASSQDGTRTSGMHGANVLTF
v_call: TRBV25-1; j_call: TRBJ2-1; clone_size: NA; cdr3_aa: CASSEYSRRGSEQFF
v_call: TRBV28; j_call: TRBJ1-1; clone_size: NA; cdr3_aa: CASSVPPDTEAFF
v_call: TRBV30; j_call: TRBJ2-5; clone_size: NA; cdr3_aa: CAWTLGWETQYF
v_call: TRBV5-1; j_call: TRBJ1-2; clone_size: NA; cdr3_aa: CASSLDGAGGINNYGYTF
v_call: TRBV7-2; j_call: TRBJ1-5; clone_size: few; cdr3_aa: CASSRVTGANQPQHF
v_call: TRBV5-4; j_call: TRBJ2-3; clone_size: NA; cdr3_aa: CASSLGLAGGSDTQYF
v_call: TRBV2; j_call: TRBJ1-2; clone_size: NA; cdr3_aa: CASIEGAGYTF
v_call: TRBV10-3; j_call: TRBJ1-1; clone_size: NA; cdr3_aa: CAISLQGMNTEAFF
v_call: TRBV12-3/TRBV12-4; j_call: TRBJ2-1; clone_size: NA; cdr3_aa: CASSWTGDERQFF
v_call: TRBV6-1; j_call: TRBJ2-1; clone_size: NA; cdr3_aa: CASSDGRGTYNEQFF
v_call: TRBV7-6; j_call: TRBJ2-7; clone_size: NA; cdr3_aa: CASSQEATGATEQYF
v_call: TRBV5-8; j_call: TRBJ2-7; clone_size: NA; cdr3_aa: CASSQGQPRDEQYF
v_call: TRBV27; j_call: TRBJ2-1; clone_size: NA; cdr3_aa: CASSLKLLAGYEQFF
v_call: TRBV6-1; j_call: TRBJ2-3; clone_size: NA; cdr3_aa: CASSDLAEGGTDTQYF
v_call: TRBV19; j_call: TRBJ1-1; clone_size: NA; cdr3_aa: CASSISRRNTEAFF
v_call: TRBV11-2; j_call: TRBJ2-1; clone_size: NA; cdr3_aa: CASSLDRSSGSRNEQFF
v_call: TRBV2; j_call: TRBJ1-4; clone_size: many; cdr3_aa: CASRRSGGAANEKLFF
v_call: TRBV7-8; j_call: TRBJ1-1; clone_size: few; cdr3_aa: CASSPLGAGRSEAFF
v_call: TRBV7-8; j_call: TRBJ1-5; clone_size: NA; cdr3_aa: CASSSQGGRGNQPQHF
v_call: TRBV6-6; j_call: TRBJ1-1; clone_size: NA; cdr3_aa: CASSSRQGRIAEAFF
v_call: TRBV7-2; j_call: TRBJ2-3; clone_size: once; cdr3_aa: CASSLYREGEVYF
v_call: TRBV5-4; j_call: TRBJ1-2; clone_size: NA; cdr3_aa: CASRLGQGPYYGYTF
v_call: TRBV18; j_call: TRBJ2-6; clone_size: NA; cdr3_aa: CASSPSTSGRSGANVLTF
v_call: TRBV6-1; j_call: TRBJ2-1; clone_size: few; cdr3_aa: CASSENGMGRYRNEQFF
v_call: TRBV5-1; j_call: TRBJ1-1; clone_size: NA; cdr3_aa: CASSLIGQGALNTEAFF
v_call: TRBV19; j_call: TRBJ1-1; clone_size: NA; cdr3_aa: CASNAEGARNTEAFF
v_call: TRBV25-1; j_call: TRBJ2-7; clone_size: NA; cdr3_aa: CASTGEPYEQYF
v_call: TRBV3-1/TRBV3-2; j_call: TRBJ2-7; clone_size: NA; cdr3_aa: CASSRGQGMSEQYF
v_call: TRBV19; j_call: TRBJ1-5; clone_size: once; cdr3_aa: CASSIFAGGNQPQHF
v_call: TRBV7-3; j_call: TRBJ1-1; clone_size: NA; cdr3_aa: CASSLSTGLNTEAFF
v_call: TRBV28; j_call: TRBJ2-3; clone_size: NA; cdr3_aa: CASSLVFSGSSTDTQYF
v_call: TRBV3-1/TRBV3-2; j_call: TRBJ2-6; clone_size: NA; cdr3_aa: CASSRTSGSGANVLTF
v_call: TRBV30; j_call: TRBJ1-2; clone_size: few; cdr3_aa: CASGRRGYTF
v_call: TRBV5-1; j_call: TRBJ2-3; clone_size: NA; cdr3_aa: CASSLPLAGSTDTQYF
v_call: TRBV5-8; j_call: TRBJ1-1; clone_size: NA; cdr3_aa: CASSFESGWTEAFF
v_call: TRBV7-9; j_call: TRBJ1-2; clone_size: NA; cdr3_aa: CASSLAGQGQGYTF
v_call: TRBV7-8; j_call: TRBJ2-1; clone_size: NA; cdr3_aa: CASSLEPPHTGGEQFF
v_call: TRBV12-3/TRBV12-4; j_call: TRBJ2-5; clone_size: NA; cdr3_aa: CASSLQRETQYF